This TCR beta chain was recovered during a study of shared clonotypes between healthy human individuals. CD8 cells classed as naive were CD45RO-negative and positively selected for CCR7, excluding terminally differentiated effector memory CD45RA+ cells. Germline lookup yields CDR1 MNHEY and CDR2 SVGAGI. V gave up 5 bases and J gave up 0 bases, with 4 bases separating them. CDR3 length: 13 amino acids. Concerning this clone itself: Antigen specificity is unknown.

Study-wide points: How much donors shared clonotypes was expected to be affected by sequencing depth.

About 30,000 T cell genomes (around 0.2 ug DNA) went into each sorted-subset replicate. The repertoire was sequenced with immunoSEQ multiplex PCR; TCRdb's copy has only in-frame clones and lacks some. The data show roughly 600,000 clones, with 95% to 98% seen just once and 0.3% held by the top ten. The chain is built from TRBV6-5 and TRBJ2-2; D unclear. This receptor was taken from a man younger than 40 in good health. What was sequenced was naive CD8+ T cells sorted from blood. The CDR3 sequence is CASSHTNTGELFF. CDR3 DNA sequence: TGTGCCAGCAGTCATACGAACACCGGGGAGCTGTTTTTT.